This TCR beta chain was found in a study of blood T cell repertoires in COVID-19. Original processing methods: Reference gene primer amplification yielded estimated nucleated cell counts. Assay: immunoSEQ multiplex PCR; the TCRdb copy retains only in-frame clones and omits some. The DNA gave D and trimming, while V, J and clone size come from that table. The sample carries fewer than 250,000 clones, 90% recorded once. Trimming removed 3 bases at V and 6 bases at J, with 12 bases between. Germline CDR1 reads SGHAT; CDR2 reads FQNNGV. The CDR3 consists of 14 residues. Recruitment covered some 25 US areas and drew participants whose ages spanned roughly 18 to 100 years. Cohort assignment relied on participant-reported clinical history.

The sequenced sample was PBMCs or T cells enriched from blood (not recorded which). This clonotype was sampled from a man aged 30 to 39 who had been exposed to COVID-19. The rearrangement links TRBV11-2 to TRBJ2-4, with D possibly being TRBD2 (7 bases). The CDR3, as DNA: TGTGCCAGCAGCTTTCTGAGGGGGGGAAACATTCAGTACTTC. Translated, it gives CASSFLRGGNIQYF.